This is a list of T cell receptor beta chains from one sample in a study of cytotoxic CD8 clonotypes in ibrutinib-treated CLL. Using immunoSEQ multiplex PCR, the repertoire was profiled, and TCRdb retains in-frame clones only, with some absent. The table includes around 150,000 clones, 81% detected once. This sample comprised PBMCs, obtained after 12 months of ibrutinib treatment. These receptors were collected from a human donor with chronic lymphocytic leukemia. Each CDR3 is given with its conserved first and last residue. Each record gives: J gene, V gene, clone size, D gene, CDR3 protein, CDR3 DNA. The D gene is left open where the match is weak. Some rows mark clone size as missing; the rest say once, few, many or name a class of expanded clone.

TRBJ2-7,TRBV28,-,TRBD2,CASRSEAGGTYEQYF,TGTGCCAGCAGATCCGAAGCGGGAGGCACCTACGAGCAGTACTTC
TRBJ2-7,TRBV6-5,-,-,CASSYVRGEQYF,TGTGCCAGCAGTTACGTCCGGGGTGAGCAGTACTTC
TRBJ1-5,TRBV21-1,-,-,CASSKWGQGVSCQPQHF,TGTGCCAGCAGCAAATGGGGACAGGGGGTTTCCTGTCAGCCCCAGCATTTT
TRBJ2-7,TRBV18,many,-,CASRSDSSYEQYF,TGTGCCAGCCGATCGGACAGCTCCTACGAGCAGTACTTC
TRBJ2-1,TRBV12-5,-,TRBD1,CASGSGQGSYNEQFF,TGTGCTAGTGGTTCGGGACAGGGGTCCTACAATGAGCAGTTCTTC
TRBJ2-3,TRBV15,-,TRBD2,CATSRETSGDTQYF,TGTGCCACCAGCAGAGAGACTAGCGGAGATACGCAGTATTTT
TRBJ2-2,TRBV5-5,-,TRBD1,CASRGRDSVNTGELFF,TGTGCCAGCAGGGGCCGGGACAGCGTCAACACCGGGGAGCTGTTTTTT
TRBJ2-7,TRBV5-5,few,TRBD1,CASSLYLDQGVDEQYF,TGTGCCAGCAGCTTGTACTTGGACCAGGGGGTGGACGAGCAGTACTTC
TRBJ2-7,TRBV6-5,-,-,CASTGWTYEQYF,TGTGCCAGCACTGGCTGGACCTACGAGCAGTACTTC
TRBJ1-2,TRBV5-1,few,-,CASSLDREFPAYGYTF,TGCGCCAGCAGCTTGGACAGGGAATTTCCGGCCTATGGCTACACCTTC
TRBJ2-5,TRBV7-7,-,TRBD1,CASSWGDRDEETQYF,TGTGCTAGCAGCTGGGGTGACAGGGATGAAGAGACCCAGTACTTC
TRBJ2-2,TRBV6-1,-,TRBD2,CASIFGRALGELFF,TGTGCCAGCATCTTTGGGAGGGCCTTGGGGGAGCTGTTTTTT
TRBJ2-5,TRBV11-1,-,TRBD1,CASSDSGGAGTQYF,TGTGCCAGCAGCGACTCAGGGGGCGCCGGGACCCAGTACTTC
TRBJ1-1,TRBV29-1,once,-,CSVFRAVNTEAFF,TGCAGCGTTTTCAGGGCCGTGAACACTGAAGCTTTCTTT
TRBJ2-1,TRBV6-5,-,-,CASSLIGSYNEQFF,TGTGCCAGCAGTTTAATCGGGTCCTACAATGAGCAGTTCTTC
TRBJ2-1,TRBV2,-,TRBD1,CASSVGTGVGNEQFF,TGTGCCAGCAGTGTGGGGACAGGGGTAGGAAATGAGCAGTTCTTC
TRBJ1-1,TRBV28,-,-,CASTGGKNTEAFF,TGTGCCAGCACCGGGGGGAAGAACACTGAAGCTTTCTTT
TRBJ1-5,TRBV6-5,-,-,CASSYTRTNQPQHF,TGTGCCAGCAGTTACACAAGAACAAATCAGCCCCAGCATTTT
TRBJ2-6,TRBV27,-,-,CASRGSGANVLTF,TGTGCCAGCAGAGGCTCTGGGGCCAACGTCCTGACTTTC
TRBJ1-2,TRBV7-8,-,TRBD1,CASSPRGDYTF,TGTGCCAGCAGCCCCAGGGGGGACTACACCTTC
TRBJ2-5,TRBV5-6,-,-,CASSLRARLQETQYF,TGTGCCAGCAGCTTGAGAGCGAGGTTACAAGAGACCCAGTACTTC
TRBJ1-2,TRBV7-2,-,TRBD1,CASSPISDRDYGYTF,TGTGCCAGCAGCCCAATTTCTGACAGGGACTATGGCTACACCTTC
TRBJ1-2,TRBV28,-,-,CASGDKMYGYTF,TGTGCCAGTGGGGACAAGATGTATGGCTACACCTTC
TRBJ1-5,TRBV28,once,-,CASSYQGDHQPQHF,TGTGCCAGCAGTTACCAGGGAGATCATCAGCCCCAGCATTTT
TRBJ2-7,TRBV5-5,-,-,CASSLIGGTHEQYF,TGTGCCAGCAGCTTGATCGGCGGGACCCACGAGCAGTACTTC
TRBJ2-3,TRBV7-2,-,TRBD2,CASSFSGRGTDTQYF,TGTGCCAGCAGCTTTAGCGGGAGGGGGACAGATACGCAGTATTTT
TRBJ1-5,TRBV11-2,once,-,CASSQSTGYQPQHF,TGTGCCAGCAGCCAATCAACAGGGTATCAGCCCCAGCATTTT
TRBJ2-4,TRBV9,-,TRBD1,CASSALGDRGNIQYF,TGTGCCAGCAGCGCCCTCGGGGACAGGGGGAACATTCAGTACTTC
TRBJ2-6,TRBV19,-,-,CASISGGTGANVLTF,TGTGCCAGCATCTCTGGGGGGACTGGGGCCAACGTCCTGACTTTC
TRBJ1-1,TRBV20-1,-,-,CSELADQQAFF,TGCAGTGAGCTGGCAGACCAGCAAGCTTTCTTT
TRBJ2-1,TRBV21-1,-,-,CASQSTGCMNEQFF,TGTGCCAGCCAATCCACAGGGTGTATGAATGAGCAGTTCTTC
TRBJ1-2,TRBV5-4,-,-,CASSLVGLYGYTF,TGTGCCAGCAGCTTAGTGGGTTTATATGGCTACACCTTC
TRBJ2-5,TRBV28,-,-,CASIPLSPHRQSETQYF,TGTGCCAGCATTCCCCTCTCCCCCCACAGACAGTCGGAGACCCAGTACTTC
TRBJ2-7,TRBV7-2,once,-,CASSFSDSATYEQYF,TGTGCCAGCAGCTTTTCAGACAGTGCCACCTACGAGCAGTACTTC
TRBJ1-3,TRBV7-9,-,-,CASSLVAGDGNTIYF,TGTGCCAGCAGCTTAGTGGCAGGGGATGGAAACACCATATATTTT
TRBJ2-7,TRBV7-2,-,TRBD2,CASSLVFTSGREQYF,TGTGCCAGCAGCTTAGTTTTCACTAGCGGGCGAGAGCAGTACTTC
TRBJ1-2,TRBV27,once,TRBD1,CASSTGTGGADGYTF,TGTGCCAGCAGTACCGGGACAGGGGGCGCCGATGGCTACACCTTC
TRBJ1-5,TRBV4-3,once,-,CASSQEFVGSQPQHF,TGCGCCAGCAGCCAAGAATTTGTGGGTAGTCAGCCCCAGCATTTT
TRBJ2-2,TRBV7-7,-,-,CASSSGGELFF,TGTGCCAGCAGCTCGGGGGGGGAGCTGTTTTTT
TRBJ2-1,TRBV19,-,-,CASSISGPYNEQFF,TGTGCCAGTAGTATAAGCGGGCCCTACAATGAGCAGTTCTTC
TRBJ1-2,TRBV19,-,-,CASSPMGAVEVGYTF,TGTGCCAGTAGTCCCATGGGGGCAGTCGAGGTTGGCTACACCTTC
TRBJ2-5,TRBV4-3,-,-,CASSRGRAGALQETQYF,TGCGCCAGCAGCCGGGGGCGTGCGGGGGCCCTCCAAGAGACCCAGTACTTC
TRBJ2-2,TRBV28,-,-,CASSTPTGELFF,TGTGCCAGCAGTACCCCTACCGGGGAGCTGTTTTTT
TRBJ2-5,TRBV9,-,TRBD2,CASSATSGGLTQYF,TGTGCCAGCAGCGCGACTAGCGGGGGCCTGACCCAGTACTTC
TRBJ1-3,TRBV7-2,-,-,CASSFVPGSGNTIYF,TGTGCCAGCAGCTTTGTTCCGGGATCTGGAAACACCATATATTTT
TRBJ2-7,TRBV5-1,-,TRBD1,CASSLNMGQGTYEQYF,TGCGCCAGCAGCCTAAACATGGGACAGGGGACCTACGAGCAGTACTTC
TRBJ2-1,TRBV7-7,-,-,CASGPGLSSYNEQFF,TGTGCTAGCGGACCGGGACTGAGTTCCTACAATGAGCAGTTCTTC
TRBJ1-6,TRBV5-6,-,-,CASSPAGRNSPLHF,TGTGCCAGCAGCCCCGCGGGGCGGAATTCACCCCTCCACTTT
TRBJ1-5,TRBV5-5,-,-,CAGSSGQHSNQPQHF,TGTGCCGGCAGCTCGGGGCAGCATAGCAATCAGCCCCAGCATTTT
TRBJ1-2,TRBV5-1,-,-,CASSPGTENYGYTF,TGCGCCAGCAGCCCAGGGACGGAGAACTATGGCTACACCTTC
TRBJ1-2,TRBV29-1,-,TRBD1,CSVSTGGGGYTF,TGCAGCGTATCAACAGGGGGCGGGGGCTACACCTTC
TRBJ2-3,TRBV10-3,-,TRBD2,CAISSGRVGTDTQYF,TGTGCCATCAGTAGCGGGAGGGTGGGCACAGATACGCAGTATTTT